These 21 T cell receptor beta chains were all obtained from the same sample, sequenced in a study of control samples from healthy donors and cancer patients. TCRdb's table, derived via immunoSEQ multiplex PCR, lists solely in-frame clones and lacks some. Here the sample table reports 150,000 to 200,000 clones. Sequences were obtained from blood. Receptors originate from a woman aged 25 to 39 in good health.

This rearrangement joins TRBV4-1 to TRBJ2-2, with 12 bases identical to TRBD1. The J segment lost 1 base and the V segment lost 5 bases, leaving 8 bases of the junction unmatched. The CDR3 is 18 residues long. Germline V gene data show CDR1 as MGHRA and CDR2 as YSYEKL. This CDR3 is CASSSGGTGGVNTGELFF. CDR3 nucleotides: TGCGCCAGCAGCAGCGGAGGGACAGGGGGCGTGAACACCGGGGAGCTGTTTTTT.

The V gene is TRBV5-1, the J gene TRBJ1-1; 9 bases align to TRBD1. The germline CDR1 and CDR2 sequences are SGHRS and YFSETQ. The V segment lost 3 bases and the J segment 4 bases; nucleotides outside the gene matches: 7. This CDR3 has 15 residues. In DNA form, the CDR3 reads TGCGCCAGCAGCTCTAGGGGACAGGGACTCACTGAAGCTTTCTTT. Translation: CASSSRGQGLTEAFF.

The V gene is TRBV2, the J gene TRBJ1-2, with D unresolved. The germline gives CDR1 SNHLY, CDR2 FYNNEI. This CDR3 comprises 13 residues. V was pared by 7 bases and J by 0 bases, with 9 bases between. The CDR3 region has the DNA TGTGCCAGCATCGTCGCAACTAACTATGGCTACACCTTC. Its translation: CASIVATNYGYTF. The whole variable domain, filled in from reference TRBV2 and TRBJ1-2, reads EPEVTQTPSHQVTQMGQEVILRCVPISNHLYFYWYRQILGQKVEFLVSFYNNEISEKSEIFDDQFSVERPDGSNFTLKIRSTKLEDSAMYFCASIVATNYGYTFGSGTRLTVV.

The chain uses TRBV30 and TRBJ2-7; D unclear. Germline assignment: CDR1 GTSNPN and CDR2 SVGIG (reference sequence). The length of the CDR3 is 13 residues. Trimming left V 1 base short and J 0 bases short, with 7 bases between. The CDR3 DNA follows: TGTGCCTGGAGTGCTGATAGCTCCTACGAGCAGTACTTC. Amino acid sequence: CAWSADSSYEQYF.

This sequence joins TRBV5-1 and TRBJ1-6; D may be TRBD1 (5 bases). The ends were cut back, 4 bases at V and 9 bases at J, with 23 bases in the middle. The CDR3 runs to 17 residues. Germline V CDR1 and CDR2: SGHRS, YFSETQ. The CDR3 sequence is CASSPAGGSIGSSPLHF. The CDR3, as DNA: TGCGCCAGCAGCCCCGCCGGGGGGTCAATCGGTAGTTCACCCCTCCACTTT. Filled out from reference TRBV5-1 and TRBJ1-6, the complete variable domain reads KAGVTQTPRYLIKTRGQQVTLSCSPISGHRSVSWYQQTPGQGLQFLFEYFSETQRNKGNFPGRFSGRQFSNSRSEMNVSTLELGDSALYLCASSPAGGSIGSSPLHFGNGTRLTVT.

CDR3: CASSSGAQVTEAFF. CDR3 coding DNA: TGTGCCAGCAGTTCGGGGGCTCAGGTTACTGAAGCTTTCTTT. This chain connects TRBV28 to TRBJ1-1; D is possibly TRBD1 (6 bases). There are 14 residues in the CDR3. Trimming took off 4 bases at V and 5 bases at J, with 14 bases between the two ends. Germline V lookup: CDR1 MDHEN, CDR2 SYDVKM.

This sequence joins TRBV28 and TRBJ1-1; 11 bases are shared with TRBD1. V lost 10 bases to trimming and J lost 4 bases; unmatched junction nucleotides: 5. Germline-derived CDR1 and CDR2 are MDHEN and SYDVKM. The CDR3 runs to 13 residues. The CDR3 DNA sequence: TGTGCCACCGGGACAGGGGGAACCACTGAAGCTTTCTTT. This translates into CATGTGGTTEAFF. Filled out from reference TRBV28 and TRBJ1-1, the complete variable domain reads DVKVTQSSRYLVKRTGEKVFLECVQDMDHENMFWYRQDPGLGLRLIYFSYDVKMKEKGDIPEGYSVSREKKERFSLILESASTNQTSMYLCATGTGGTTEAFFGQGTRLTVV.

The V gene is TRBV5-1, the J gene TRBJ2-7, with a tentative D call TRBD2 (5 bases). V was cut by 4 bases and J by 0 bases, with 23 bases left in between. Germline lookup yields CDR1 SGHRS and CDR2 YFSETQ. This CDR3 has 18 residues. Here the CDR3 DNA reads TGCGCCAGCAGCGTCGGGGATAGGGAAGGAGAACACTCCTACGAGCAGTACTTC. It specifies CASSVGDREGEHSYEQYF.

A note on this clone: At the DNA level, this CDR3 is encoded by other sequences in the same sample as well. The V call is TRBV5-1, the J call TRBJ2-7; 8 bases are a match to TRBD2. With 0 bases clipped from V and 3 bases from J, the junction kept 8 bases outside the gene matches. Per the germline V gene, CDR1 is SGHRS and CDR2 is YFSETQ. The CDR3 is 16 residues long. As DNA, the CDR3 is TGCGCCAGCAGCTTGGCCGGGGGGGCGGGGGTCTACGAGCAGTACTTC. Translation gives CASSLAGGAGVYEQYF. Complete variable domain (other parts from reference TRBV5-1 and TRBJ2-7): KAGVTQTPRYLIKTRGQQVTLSCSPISGHRSVSWYQQTPGQGLQFLFEYFSETQRNKGNFPGRFSGRQFSNSRSEMNVSTLELGDSALYLCASSLAGGAGVYEQYFGPGTRLTVT.

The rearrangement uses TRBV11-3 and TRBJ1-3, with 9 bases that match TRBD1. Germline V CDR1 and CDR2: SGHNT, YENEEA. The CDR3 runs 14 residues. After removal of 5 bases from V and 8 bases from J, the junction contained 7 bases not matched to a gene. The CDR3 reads CASSPGQGGHTIYF. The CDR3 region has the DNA TGTGCCAGCAGCCCGGGACAGGGCGGACACACCATATATTTT.

CDR3 sequence (DNA): TGCGCCAGCAGCTTCTCCGGAGCCGATGGCTACACCTTC. Encoded protein: CASSFSGADGYTF. This chain connects TRBV5-1 to TRBJ1-2; D is undetermined. Between the trimmed V and J ends, which lost 2 bases and 6 bases, there was a span of 11 bases. The CDR3 runs 13 residues. CDR1 is SGHRS, CDR2 YFSETQ, per germline.

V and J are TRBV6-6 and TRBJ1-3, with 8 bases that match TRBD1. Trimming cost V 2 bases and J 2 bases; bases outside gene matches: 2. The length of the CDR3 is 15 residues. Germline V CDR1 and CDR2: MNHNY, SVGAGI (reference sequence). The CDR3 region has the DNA TGTGCCAGCAGTTACGCGGACAGGGCTGGAAACACCATATATTTT. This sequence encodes CASSYADRAGNTIYF.

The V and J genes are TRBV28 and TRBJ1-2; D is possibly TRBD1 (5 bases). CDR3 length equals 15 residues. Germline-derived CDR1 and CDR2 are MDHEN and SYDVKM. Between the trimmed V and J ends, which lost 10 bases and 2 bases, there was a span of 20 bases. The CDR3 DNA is TGTGCCAACGCTCCTCCGGGGGGTCCCAACTATGGCTACACCTTC. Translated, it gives CANAPPGGPNYGYTF.

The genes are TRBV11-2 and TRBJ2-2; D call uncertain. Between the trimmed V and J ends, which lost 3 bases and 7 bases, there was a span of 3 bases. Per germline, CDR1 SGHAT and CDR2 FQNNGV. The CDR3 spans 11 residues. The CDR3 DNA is TGTGCCAGCAGCTTTTTCGGGGAGCTGTTTTTT. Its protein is CASSFFGELFF.

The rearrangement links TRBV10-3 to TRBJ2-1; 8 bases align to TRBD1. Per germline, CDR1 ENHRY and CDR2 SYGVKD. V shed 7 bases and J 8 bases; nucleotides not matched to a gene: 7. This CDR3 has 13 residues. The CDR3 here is CAIMTDRGYEQFF. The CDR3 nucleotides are TGTGCCATCATGACCGACAGGGGTTATGAGCAGTTCTTC.

The CDR3 reads CASSTAGTSGGGTDTQYF. The CDR3 nucleotides are TGTGCCAGCAGCACGGCCGGGACTAGCGGGGGGGGCACAGATACGCAGTATTTT. The V and J genes are TRBV7-2 and TRBJ2-3, with TRBD2 matching over 16 bases. The CDR3 is 18 amino acids. The V gene's germline CDR1 is SGHTA and CDR2 FQGNSA. Germline trimming cut 5 bases from V and 1 base from J; bases unmatched to any gene: 6.

This chain's CDR3 is CAISVTGSYGYTF. CDR3 nucleotide sequence: TGTGCCATCAGTGTAACCGGGTCCTATGGCTACACCTTC. The chain joins TRBV10-3 to TRBJ1-2; no clear D gene. Germline CDR1 is ENHRY and CDR2 is SYGVKD. This CDR3 is 13 amino acids long. Between the trimmed V and J ends, which lost 4 bases and 4 bases, there was a span of 10 bases.

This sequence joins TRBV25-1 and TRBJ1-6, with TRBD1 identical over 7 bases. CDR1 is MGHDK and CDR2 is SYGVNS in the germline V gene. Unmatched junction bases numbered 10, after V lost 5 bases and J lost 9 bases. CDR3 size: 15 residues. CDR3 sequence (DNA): TGTGCCAGCAGTCCCGTAGACAGGGACTCTTCACCCCTCCACTTT. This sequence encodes CASSPVDRDSSPLHF.

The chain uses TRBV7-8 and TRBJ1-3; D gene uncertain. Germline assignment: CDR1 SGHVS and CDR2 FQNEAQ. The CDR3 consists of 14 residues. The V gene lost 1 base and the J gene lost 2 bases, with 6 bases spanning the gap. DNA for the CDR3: TGTGCCAGCAGCTTAGAGGCCACTGGAAACACCATATATTTT. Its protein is CASSLEATGNTIYF.

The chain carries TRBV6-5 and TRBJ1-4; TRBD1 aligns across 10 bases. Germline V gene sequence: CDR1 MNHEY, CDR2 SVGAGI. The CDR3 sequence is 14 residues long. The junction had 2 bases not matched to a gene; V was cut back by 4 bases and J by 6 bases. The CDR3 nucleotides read TGTGCCAGCAGTTCCGGGACAGGGGATGAAAAACTGTTTTTT. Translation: CASSSGTGDEKLFF.

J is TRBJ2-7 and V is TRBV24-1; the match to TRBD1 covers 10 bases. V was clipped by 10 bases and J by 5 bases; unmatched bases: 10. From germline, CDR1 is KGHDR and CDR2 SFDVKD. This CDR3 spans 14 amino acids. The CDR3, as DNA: TGTGCCACTTCTTCCGGGACAGGGGTCGACGAGCAGTACTTC. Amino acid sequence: CATSSGTGVDEQYF.